What follows describes a single TCR beta chain. No antigen is known for it. No base quality values were provided; no much bigger clone lies one nucleotide off. Sample treatment or condition, as interpreted from the label and publication: randomized to nivolumab then ipilimumab (arm A) or the reverse (arm B). No trial patient had received prior DNA-damaging chemotherapy. A FACS Aria II flow cytometer was used to sort live CD3+CD8+ cells that were negative for CD19 and CD56 from thawed PBMCs. Samples were obtained from patients with melanoma enrolled in CheckMate 064, a randomized, open-label phase II trial of sequential checkpoint blockade. Leukapheresis was used to collect peripheral blood mononuclear cells, which were then purified with Ficoll-Paque and frozen in human serum with about 10% DMSO. Right after sorting, the blood CD3+CD8+ cells were verified to be >95% pure, and DNA extraction followed.

The CDR3 runs 18 residues from the cysteine to the phenylalanine. The read is trimmed to its CDR3 DNA, 54 bases read in frame from base 1. Compared with germline, V lacks 3 bases and J lacks 7 bases; bases without a gene match: 17. Sequences SGHAT (CDR1) and FQNNGV (CDR2) are obtained from the germline V gene. TCRbeta CDR3 regions were immunosequenced from genomic DNA with the immunoSEQ Assay. Genomic DNA was amplified by bias-controlled multiplex PCR before high-throughput sequencing. The study's processing was this. To quantify the absolute abundance of each unique TCRbeta CDR3 region, the sequences were collapsed and filtered. Clonality was defined as 1 minus Pielou's evenness and was calculated using productive rearrangements only. A previously published method was used to identify clones whose frequencies were significantly greater in on-treatment samples than in baseline samples. This immuneACCESS table, as held by TCRdb, lists in-frame sequences with V and J called but not all clones. Of the missing ones, under half trace to an unresolved V gene in checked studies; the others have no known cause. D and trimming were read from the DNA, whereas the V and J calls and clone size are those reported in that table. The sample includes under 45,000 clones, with 70% to 90% observed a single time. Jointly, the top ten make up around 5.8% of the sample.

This sample was included in a study of sequential checkpoint blockade in melanoma (dated by TCRdb to the late 2010s). Regarding the study in general: Using 1:1 randomization, the trial assigned patients either to first-line nivolumab followed by ipilimumab (arm A) or to ipilimumab followed by nivolumab (arm B). Maintenance nivolumab came after each of the two trial sequences. Study-wide conclusions, independent of this receptor: Larger, independent patient cohorts are needed to validate the response-prediction model that combines TCR metrics and mutation burden.

This specimen was CD8+ T cells sorted from blood (inferred from file names), taken from a patient given nivolumab and ipilimumab in sequence. The source of this sequence is a human donor with melanoma. Here the chain combines TRBV11-2 and TRBJ2-5; 10 junctional bases match TRBD2. CDR3 sequence: CASSLARSGGAIFGTQYF. The DNA sequence is as follows: TGTGCCAGCAGCTTGGCGAGAAGCGGGGGGGCCATTTTCGGGACCCAGTACTTC.